This TCR beta chain was found in a study of persistence of HIV-infected CD4 T cells. Study observations and caveats: Bulk TCR data could not be restricted to HIV-1-infected CMV-responding cells. TCRbeta richness was lower in CMV- and Gag-responding cells than in anti-CD3/anti-CD28-responding cells.

The libraries were made with immunoSEQ version 4 in survey mode. The assay was immunoSEQ multiplex PCR, and TCRdb's table has in-frame clones only and misses some. The data hold 35,000 to 55,000 clones, with 80% to 90% observed a single time. As concerns this clone: Its antigen is unknown.

V gave up 2 bases and J gave up 4 bases, with 9 bases separating them. The CDR3 extends over 14 amino acids. Germline loops: CDR1 MDHEN, CDR2 SYDVKM. This nonspecific control used anti-CD3/anti-CD28 bead stimulation of CD4+ T cells. Sorting of responding CD4+ T cells relied on upregulated CD40 ligand together with CD69. Sample: CD4+ T cells sorted from PBMCs after roughly 18-hour stimulation, taken from a patient who received antiretroviral therapy. This sequence was found in an adult man with HIV who was CMV-seropositive. The gene calls are TRBV28 and TRBJ1-5, with D unresolved. As DNA, the CDR3 is TGTGCCAGCAGTTTAACAGTTGTAAATCAGCCCCAGCATTTT. This sequence encodes CASSLTVVNQPQHF.